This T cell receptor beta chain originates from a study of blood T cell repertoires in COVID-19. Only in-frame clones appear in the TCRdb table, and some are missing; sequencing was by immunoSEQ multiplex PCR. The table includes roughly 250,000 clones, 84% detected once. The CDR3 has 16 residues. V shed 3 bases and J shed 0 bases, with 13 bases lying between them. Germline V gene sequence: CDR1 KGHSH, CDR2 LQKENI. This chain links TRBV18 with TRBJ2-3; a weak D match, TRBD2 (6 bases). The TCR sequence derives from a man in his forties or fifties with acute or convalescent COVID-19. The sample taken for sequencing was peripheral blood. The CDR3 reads CASSPAGSSSTDTQYF. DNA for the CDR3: TGTGCCAGCTCACCGGCGGGGAGCTCTAGCACAGATACGCAGTATTTT.